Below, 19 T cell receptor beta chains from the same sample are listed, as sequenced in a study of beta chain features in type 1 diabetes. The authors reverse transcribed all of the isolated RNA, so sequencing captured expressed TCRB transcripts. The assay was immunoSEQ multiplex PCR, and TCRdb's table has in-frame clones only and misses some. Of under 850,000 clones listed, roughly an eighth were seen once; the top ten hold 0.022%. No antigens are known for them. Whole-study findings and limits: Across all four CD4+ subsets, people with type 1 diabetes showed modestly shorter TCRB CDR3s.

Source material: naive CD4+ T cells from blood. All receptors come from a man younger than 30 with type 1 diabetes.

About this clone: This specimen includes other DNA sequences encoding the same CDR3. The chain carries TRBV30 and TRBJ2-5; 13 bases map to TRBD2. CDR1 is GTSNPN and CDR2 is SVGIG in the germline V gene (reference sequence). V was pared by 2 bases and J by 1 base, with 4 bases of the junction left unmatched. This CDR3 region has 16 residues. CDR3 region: CAWSPGLAGAQETQYF. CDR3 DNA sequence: TGTGCCTGGAGTCCCGGACTAGCGGGGGCCCAAGAGACCCAGTACTTC.

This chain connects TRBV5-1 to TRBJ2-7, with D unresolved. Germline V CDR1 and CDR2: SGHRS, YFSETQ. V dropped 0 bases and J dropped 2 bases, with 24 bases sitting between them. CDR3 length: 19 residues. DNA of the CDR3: TGCGCCAGCAGCTTGGTAGGCCCGGTCTTTTCTTCTTTAACCTACGAGCAGTACTTC. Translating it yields CASSLVGPVFSSLTYEQYF. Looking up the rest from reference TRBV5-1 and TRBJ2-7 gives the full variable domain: KAGVTQTPRYLIKTRGQQVTLSCSPISGHRSVSWYQQTPGQGLQFLFEYFSETQRNKGNFPGRFSGRQFSNSRSEMNVSTLELGDSALYLCASSLVGPVFSSLTYEQYFGPGTRLTVT.

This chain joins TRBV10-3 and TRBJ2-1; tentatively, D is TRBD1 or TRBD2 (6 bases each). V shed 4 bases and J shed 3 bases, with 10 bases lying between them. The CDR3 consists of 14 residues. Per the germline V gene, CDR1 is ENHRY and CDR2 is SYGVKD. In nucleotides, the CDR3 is TGTGCCATCAGTGCGGGGGCCGACTACAATGAGCAGTTCTTC. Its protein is CAISAGADYNEQFF.

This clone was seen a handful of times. The CDR3 sequence: CASSLRAQQETQYF. The CDR3 DNA reads as TGTGCCAGCAGTTTGAGGGCACAGCAAGAGACCCAGTACTTC. This sequence joins TRBV27 and TRBJ2-5, with D possibly TRBD2 on 5 matching bases. CDR3 size: 14 residues. The germline gives CDR1 MNHEY, CDR2 SMNVEV (reference sequence). The germline V and J ends were trimmed by 3 bases and 2 bases, with 10 bases remaining between them.

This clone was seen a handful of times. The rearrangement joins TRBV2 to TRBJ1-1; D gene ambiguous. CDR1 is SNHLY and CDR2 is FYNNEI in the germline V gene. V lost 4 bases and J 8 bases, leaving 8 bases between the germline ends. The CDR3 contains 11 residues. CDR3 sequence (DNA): TGTGCCAGCAGTGTAACAGCAGAAGCTTTCTTT. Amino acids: CASSVTAEAFF.

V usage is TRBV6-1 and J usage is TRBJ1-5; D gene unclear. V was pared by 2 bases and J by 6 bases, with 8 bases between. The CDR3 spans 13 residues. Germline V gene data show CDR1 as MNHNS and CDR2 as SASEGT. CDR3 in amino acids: CASSESGSQPQHF. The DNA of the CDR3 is TGTGCCAGCAGTGAATCGGGGTCTCAGCCCCAGCATTTT.

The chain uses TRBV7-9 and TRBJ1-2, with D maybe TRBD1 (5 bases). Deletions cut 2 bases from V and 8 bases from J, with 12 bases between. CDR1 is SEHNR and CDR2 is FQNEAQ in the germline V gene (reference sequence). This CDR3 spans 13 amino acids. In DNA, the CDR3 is TGTGCCAGCAGCTTACAAGGGGCGCGAGGCTACACCTTC. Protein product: CASSLQGARGYTF.

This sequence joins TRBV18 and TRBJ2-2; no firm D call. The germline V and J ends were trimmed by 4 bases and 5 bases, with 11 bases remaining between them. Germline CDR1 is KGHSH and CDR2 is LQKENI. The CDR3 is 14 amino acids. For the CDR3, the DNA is TGTGCCAGCTCACTAATCGAACAGACCGGGGAGCTGTTTTTT. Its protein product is CASSLIEQTGELFF. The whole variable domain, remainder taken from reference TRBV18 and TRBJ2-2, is NAGVMQNPRHLVRRRGQEARLRCSPMKGHSHVYWYRQLPEEGLKFMVYLQKENIIDESGMPKERFSAEFPKEGPSILRIQQVVRGDSAAYFCASSLIEQTGELFFGEGSRLTVL.

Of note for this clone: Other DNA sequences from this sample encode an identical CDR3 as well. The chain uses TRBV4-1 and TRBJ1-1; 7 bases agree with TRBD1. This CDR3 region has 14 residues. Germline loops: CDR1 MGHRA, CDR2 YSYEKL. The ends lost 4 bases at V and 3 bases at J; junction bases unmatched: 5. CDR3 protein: CASSPGDRDTEAFF. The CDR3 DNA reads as TGCGCCAGCAGCCCCGGAGACAGGGACACTGAAGCTTTCTTT.

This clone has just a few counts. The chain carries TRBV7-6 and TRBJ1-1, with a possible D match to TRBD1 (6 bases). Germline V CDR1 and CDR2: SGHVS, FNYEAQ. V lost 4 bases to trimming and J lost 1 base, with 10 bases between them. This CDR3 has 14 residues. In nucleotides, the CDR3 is TGTGCCAGCAGCTCCCGGGGGCAGAACACTGAAGCTTTCTTT. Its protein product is CASSSRGQNTEAFF.

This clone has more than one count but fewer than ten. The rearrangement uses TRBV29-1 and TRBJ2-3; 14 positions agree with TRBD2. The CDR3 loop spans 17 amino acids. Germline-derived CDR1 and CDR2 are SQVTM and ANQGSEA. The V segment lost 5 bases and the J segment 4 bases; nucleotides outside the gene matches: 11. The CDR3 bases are TGCAGCGTTCTTAGGATTCGACTAGCGGGGGGGGCAGATACGCAGTATTTT. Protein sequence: CSVLRIRLAGGADTQYF.

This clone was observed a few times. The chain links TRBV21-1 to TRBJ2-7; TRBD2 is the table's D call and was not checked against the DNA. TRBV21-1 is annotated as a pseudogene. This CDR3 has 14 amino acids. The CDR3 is CASSNLRGAYEQYF. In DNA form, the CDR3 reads TGTGCCAGCAGCAACCTTCGGGGGGCCTACGAGCAGTACTTC.

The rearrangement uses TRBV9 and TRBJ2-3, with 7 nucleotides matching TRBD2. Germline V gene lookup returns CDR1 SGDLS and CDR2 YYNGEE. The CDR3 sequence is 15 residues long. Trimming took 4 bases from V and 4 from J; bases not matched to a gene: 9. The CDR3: CASSPIRGVADTQYF. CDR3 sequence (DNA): TGTGCCAGCAGCCCAATACGGGGGGTTGCAGATACGCAGTATTTT.

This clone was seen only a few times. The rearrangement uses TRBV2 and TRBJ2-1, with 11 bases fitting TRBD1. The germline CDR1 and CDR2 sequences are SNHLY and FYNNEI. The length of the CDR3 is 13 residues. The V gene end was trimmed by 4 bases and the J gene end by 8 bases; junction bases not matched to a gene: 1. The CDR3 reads CASSGDRGDEQFF. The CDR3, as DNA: TGTGCCAGCAGTGGGGACAGGGGGGATGAGCAGTTCTTC.

CDR3 sequence: CSVEILAVSTEAFF. CDR3 DNA: TGCAGCGTTGAAATATTAGCGGTATCCACTGAAGCTTTCTTT. This chain joins TRBV29-1 and TRBJ1-1; D gene uncertain. V was shortened by 2 bases and J by 4 bases, with 14 bases between the two germline ends. This CDR3 comprises 14 residues. Germline V lookup: CDR1 SQVTM, CDR2 ANQGSEA.

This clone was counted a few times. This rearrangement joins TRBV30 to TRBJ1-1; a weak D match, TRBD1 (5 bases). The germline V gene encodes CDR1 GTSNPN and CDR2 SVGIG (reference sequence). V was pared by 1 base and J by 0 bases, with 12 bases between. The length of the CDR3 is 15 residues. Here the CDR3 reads CAWSGKDSMNTEAFF. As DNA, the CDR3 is TGTGCCTGGAGTGGAAAAGACAGCATGAACACTGAAGCTTTCTTT.

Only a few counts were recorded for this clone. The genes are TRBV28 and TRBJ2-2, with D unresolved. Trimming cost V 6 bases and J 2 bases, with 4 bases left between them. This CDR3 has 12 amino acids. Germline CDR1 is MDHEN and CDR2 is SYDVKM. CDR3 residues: CASSQNTGELFF. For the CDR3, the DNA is TGTGCCAGCAGCCAAAACACCGGGGAGCTGTTTTTT.

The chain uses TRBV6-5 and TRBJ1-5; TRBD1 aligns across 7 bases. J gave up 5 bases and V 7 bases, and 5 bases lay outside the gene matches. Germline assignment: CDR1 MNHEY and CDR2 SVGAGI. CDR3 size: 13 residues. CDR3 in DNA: TGTGCCAGCACCTCAGGGGGGGATCAGCCCCAGCATTTT. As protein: CASTSGGDQPQHF.

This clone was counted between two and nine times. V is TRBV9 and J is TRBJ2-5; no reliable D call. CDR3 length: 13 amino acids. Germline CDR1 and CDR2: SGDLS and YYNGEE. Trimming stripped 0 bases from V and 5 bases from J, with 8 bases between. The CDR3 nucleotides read TGTGCCAGCAGCGTAGGGCAATGGGAGACCCAGTACTTC. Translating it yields CASSVGQWETQYF.